The clone carrying this T cell receptor beta chain was seen a handful of times. Trimming cost V 6 bases and J 5 bases; bases outside gene matches: 12. The CDR3 loop spans 16 amino acids. Germline CDR1 SNHLY, CDR2 FYNNEI. TCRdb recomputed calls from the RT-PCR reads with MiXCR, one row per CDR3 protein. The sample lists more than 600,000 distinct CDR3 sequences, 12% to 15% occurring once. This clonotype was obtained from a female donor in good health, serving as a healthy control. The sequenced sample was memory CD4+ T cells from blood. The chain uses TRBV2 and TRBJ2-3; 9 bases are shared with TRBD2. In DNA, the CDR3 is TGTGCCAGCAGCCTCGGGGCGGGAGGGCCGGGAGATACGCAGTATTTT. Encoded protein: CASSLGAGGPGDTQYF.